Presented here are 29 T cell receptor beta chains from one specimen sequenced in a study of T-cell memory formation after mild COVID-19. TCRdb re-called the 5' RACE reads with MiXCR, one entry per CDR3 protein. The sample shows 250,000 to 300,000 distinct CDR3 sequences, over 15% of them seen only once. The specimen sequenced was PBMCs or a T cell subset sorted from them (not recorded which). These receptors were taken from a man younger than 30 who had mild COVID-19 (a few samples of this study predate the infection). Cell type and time point are not known.

The sample holds a few counts of this clonotype. The V call is TRBV7-9, the J call TRBJ2-5; 10 bases are a match to TRBD2. This CDR3 is 17 amino acids long. V lost 6 bases, J lost 5 bases, and 15 bases stayed unmatched. Germline V lookup: CDR1 SEHNR, CDR2 FQNEAQ (reference sequence). CDR3 sequence: CASSLLRGSGGAETQYF. DNA for the CDR3: TGTGCCAGCAGTCTTCTCCGAGGGAGCGGGGGGGCGGAGACCCAGTACTTC. Filled out from reference TRBV7-9 and TRBJ2-5, the complete variable domain reads DTGVSQNPRHKITKRGQNVTFRCDPISEHNRLYWYRQTLGQGPEFLTYFQNEAQLEKSRLLSDRFSAERPKGSFSTLEIQRTEQGDSAMYLCASSLLRGSGGAETQYFGPGTRLLVL.

The rearrangement uses TRBV4-3 and TRBJ2-7; 7 bases are shared with TRBD2. After removal of 4 bases from V and 4 bases from J, the junction contained 10 bases not matched to a gene. The CDR3 runs 15 residues. Germline V gene sequence: CDR1 LGHNA, CDR2 YSLEER. The CDR3 sequence: CASSPGPGGKYEQYF. CDR3 sequence (DNA): TGCGCCAGCAGCCCCGGCCCGGGGGGTAAGTACGAGCAGTACTTC.

The table lists this clonotype with a few counts. The chain carries TRBV14 and TRBJ2-1, with D possibly TRBD1 on 5 matching bases. From germline, CDR1 is SGHDN and CDR2 FVKESK. Trimming cost V 6 bases and J 0 bases, with 12 bases left between them. The length of the CDR3 is 15 residues. The CDR3 DNA reads TGTGCCAGCAGTCAAAGGGGCAGCTCCTACAATGAGCAGTTCTTC. It is translated as CASSQRGSSYNEQFF.

This sequence joins TRBV6-5 and TRBJ2-3; D may be TRBD1 (5 bases). Germline V gene data show CDR1 as MNHEY and CDR2 as SVGAGI. CDR3 length equals 16 residues. V gave up 0 bases and J gave up 5 bases, with 15 bases separating them. DNA of the CDR3: TGTGCCAGCAGTTACTCGAAGGGGCCGGTAGTAGATACGCAGTATTTT. This gives the protein CASSYSKGPVVDTQYF.

This clonotype was seen repeatedly, ten times or more. This chain connects TRBV4-3 to TRBJ2-6; D is perhaps TRBD1 or TRBD2 (7 bases each). Germline V CDR1 and CDR2: LGHNA, YSLEER. The length of the CDR3 is 17 residues. V lost 7 bases and J 0 bases, leaving 16 bases between the germline ends. DNA for the CDR3: TGCGCCAGCACCCGGGGGGACAGCAGCTCTGGGGCCAACGTCCTGACTTTC. Translating it yields CASTRGDSSSGANVLTF.

The chain combines TRBV5-1 with TRBJ1-1; 7 bases are a match to TRBD1. In germline, CDR1 is SGHRS, CDR2 YFSETQ. V trimming: 0 bases; J trimming: 7 bases; junction bases outside the gene matches: 6. The CDR3 is 14 residues long. CDR3 sequence: CASSLAGQAFEAFF. DNA of the CDR3: TGCGCCAGCAGCTTGGCCGGACAGGCTTTTGAAGCTTTCTTT.

This chain uses TRBV6-5 with TRBJ2-3; D not certain. CDR3 length: 13 residues. Germline loops: CDR1 MNHEY, CDR2 SVGAGI. V was shortened by 7 bases and J by 1 base, with 9 bases between the two germline ends. The CDR3 nucleotides are TGTGCCAGCACGAGAAAGGGCACAGATACGCAGTATTTT. Translation: CASTRKGTDTQYF.

This clonotype was observed at least ten times. The chain recombines TRBV29-1 with TRBJ2-6; D possibly corresponds to TRBD2 (5 bases). Germline V CDR1 and CDR2: SQVTM, ANQGSEA. The CDR3 is 16 residues long. Trimming stripped 4 bases from V and 1 base from J, with 14 bases between. CDR3 protein: CSVGTDFESGANVLTF. Here the CDR3 DNA reads TGCAGCGTTGGCACGGACTTCGAGTCTGGGGCCAACGTCCTGACTTTC.

V and J are TRBV7-2 and TRBJ1-6; TRBD1 aligns across 12 bases. Germline V gives CDR1 SGHTA, CDR2 FQGNSA. The CDR3 has 16 residues. Unmatched junction bases numbered 6, after V lost 3 bases and J lost 9 bases. CDR3 loop: CASSFGTGGAGSPLHF. Here the CDR3 DNA reads TGTGCCAGCAGCTTTGGGACAGGGGGCGCAGGTTCACCCCTCCACTTT.

In its sample, this clonotype was seen a few times. J is TRBJ1-1 and V is TRBV4-3; D call uncertain. The germline V gene has CDR1 LGHNA and CDR2 YSLEER. V lost 3 bases and J 4 bases, leaving 9 bases between the germline ends. The CDR3 extends over 13 amino acids. CDR3 protein: CASSQELVTEAFF. The CDR3 DNA sequence: TGCGCCAGCAGCCAGGAGTTGGTCACTGAAGCTTTCTTT.

This clonotype has a handful of counts. This chain joins TRBV6-2 or TRBV6-3 and TRBJ2-3, with D hard to call. This CDR3 is 16 amino acids long. V lost 0 bases, J lost 4 bases, and 14 bases lay in between. The V gene's germline CDR1 is MNHEY and CDR2 SVGEGT. DNA for the CDR3: TGTGCCAGCAGTTACTCCGGAGTAGCCGTGGCAGATACGCAGTATTTT. Protein sequence: CASSYSGVAVADTQYF.

The rearrangement links TRBV4-3 to TRBJ2-7, with D perhaps TRBD2 (6 bases). Germline-derived CDR1 and CDR2 are LGHNA and YSLEER. The CDR3 spans 15 residues. V was trimmed by 0 bases and J by 5 bases, leaving 14 bases between them. The CDR3 spells CASSQEGRGMNEQYF. CDR3 sequence (DNA): TGCGCCAGCAGCCAAGAAGGTCGCGGGATGAACGAGCAGTACTTC.

This chain links TRBV6-5 with TRBJ2-7; either TRBD1 or TRBD2 may supply D (5 bases each). The CDR3 runs 17 residues. V dropped 0 bases and J dropped 4 bases, with 19 bases sitting between them. Germline V gene sequence: CDR1 MNHEY, CDR2 SVGAGI. The CDR3 protein is CASSYSGPWRQGYEQYF. The CDR3 bases are TGTGCCAGCAGTTACTCTGGACCTTGGAGGCAGGGTTACGAGCAGTACTTC.

CDR3 amino acids: CSARLTGLLNTGELFF. The CDR3 bases are TGCAGTGCGAGACTGACAGGGCTCTTAAACACCGGGGAGCTGTTTTTT. This sequence joins TRBV20-1 and TRBJ2-2, with TRBD1 identical over 7 bases. Germline loops: CDR1 DFQATT, CDR2 SNEGSKA (reference sequence). With 6 bases clipped from V and 2 bases from J, the junction kept 12 bases outside the gene matches. The CDR3 length is 16 residues.

This sequence joins TRBV18 and TRBJ2-5; possibly TRBD2 for D (5 bases). Germline assignment: CDR1 KGHSH and CDR2 LQKENI. This CDR3 contains 17 residues. Trimming shortened V by 0 bases and J by 1 base, and 15 bases separated the two germline ends. CDR3 nucleotide sequence: TGTGCCAGCTCACCACCGCAGCGGCAAGGTTCCCAAGAGACCCAGTACTTC. Residues: CASSPPQRQGSQETQYF.

This clonotype has more than one count but fewer than ten. This rearrangement joins TRBV10-2 to TRBJ2-7, with 9 bases identical to TRBD2. The CDR3 has 14 residues. V shed 0 bases, J shed 9 bases, and the junction held 6 bases outside the gene matches. Germline assignment: CDR1 WSHSY and CDR2 SAAADI. The CDR3 nucleotides are TGCGCCAGCAGTGAGTCTAGCGGGGGTTCGAGGCAGTACTTC. Amino acid sequence: CASSESSGGSRQYF.

The sample holds a few counts of this clonotype. Germline is not matched at one junction end, which may reflect a read error. The V gene is TRBV7-7, the J gene TRBJ2-5; D remains ambiguous. CDR1 is SSHAT, CDR2 FNYEAQ, per germline (reference sequence). This CDR3 contains 16 residues. CDR3 loop: CASSLAGVGLGETQYF. The CDR3 region has the DNA TGTGCTAGCAGCTTAGCTGGCGTGGGCCTGGGGGAGACCCAGTACTTC.

This clonotype was picked up many times. The chain combines TRBV12-3 or TRBV12-4 with TRBJ2-4; no reliable D call. CDR3 size: 11 residues. With 7 bases removed from V and 13 bases from J, the gap between germline ends came to 14 bases. DNA for the CDR3: TGTGCCAGCACCCCTGGGGTAATACAGTACTTC. Translation gives CASTPGVIQYF.

The genes are TRBV12-3 or TRBV12-4 and TRBJ2-1, with D tentatively TRBD2 (5 bases). V was cut by 5 bases and J by 5 bases, with 13 bases left in between. The CDR3 sequence is 14 residues long. DNA of the CDR3: TGTGCCAGCAGTCAACCCTACGGGGACAATGAGCAGTTCTTC. Protein product: CASSQPYGDNEQFF.

V and J are TRBV5-6 and TRBJ2-1; D is perhaps TRBD1 (5 bases). Deletions cut 0 bases from V and 3 bases from J, with 16 bases between. This CDR3 is 17 amino acids long. Germline CDR1 SGHDT, CDR2 YYEEEE. The CDR3 DNA sequence: TGTGCCAGCAGCTTGGATTTTCGGTTGCAGGGCTACAATGAGCAGTTCTTC. It yields the protein CASSLDFRLQGYNEQFF.

The rearrangement links TRBV5-1 to TRBJ1-5, with a possible D match to TRBD1 (5 bases). There are 15 residues in the CDR3. Germline CDR1 reads SGHRS; CDR2 reads YFSETQ. V was pared by 7 bases and J by 0 bases, with 14 bases between. In nucleotides, the CDR3 is TGCGCCAGCCCTGGGGCAAATTATAGCAATCAGCCCCAGCATTTT. This gives the protein CASPGANYSNQPQHF.

Only a few counts were recorded for this clonotype. V is TRBV20-1 and J is TRBJ2-7, with 8 bases identical to TRBD2. The CDR3 is made up of 13 amino acids. Per the germline V gene, CDR1 is DFQATT and CDR2 is SNEGSKA (reference sequence). The junction had 9 bases not matched to a gene; V was cut back by 6 bases and J by 5 bases. The chain's CDR3 is CSAREGDLHEQYF. CDR3 DNA sequence: TGCAGTGCCCGGGAGGGGGACCTACACGAGCAGTACTTC.

This clonotype has a handful of counts. The chain combines TRBV2 with TRBJ1-5, with D hard to call. V was trimmed by 8 bases and J by 7 bases, leaving 12 bases between them. CDR1 and CDR2 from the germline V gene are SNHLY and FYNNEI. The CDR3 length is 12 residues. The CDR3 spells CASLRLGQPQHF. CDR3 DNA sequence: TGTGCCAGCCTGAGGCTTGGGCAGCCCCAGCATTTT.

The sample holds a few counts of this clonotype. The V gene is TRBV7-9, the J gene TRBJ2-7; D possibly corresponds to TRBD2 (6 bases). CDR3 size: 12 residues. The germline V gene has CDR1 SEHNR and CDR2 FQNEAQ (reference sequence). Trimming shortened V by 3 bases and J by 6 bases, and 9 bases separated the two germline ends. CDR3 in DNA: TGTGCCAGCAGCTTGATCGGGGGCGAGCAGTACTTC. It is translated as CASSLIGGEQYF.

This clonotype was seen only once. Germline is not matched at one junction end, which may reflect a read error. The V call is TRBV7-2, the J call TRBJ1-1; possibly TRBD1 for D (5 bases). Germline V gene lookup returns CDR1 SGHTA and CDR2 FQGNSA. The CDR3 has 15 amino acids. CDR3 DNA sequence: TGTGCCAGCATCCACGGTTGGGGCATGAACACTGAAGATTTCTTT. It codes for CASIHGWGMNTEDFF.

This clonotype was counted only a few times. The CDR3: CASSPGLIVYEQYF. The CDR3, as DNA: TGTGCCAGCTCACCGGGCCTTATCGTCTACGAGCAGTACTTC. The genes are TRBV18 and TRBJ2-7; D is undetermined. Germline assignment: CDR1 KGHSH and CDR2 LQKENI. V lost 3 bases and J lost 3, with 12 bases in between. This CDR3 comprises 14 residues.

This clonotype was observed a few times. The V call is TRBV5-1, the J call TRBJ1-1; TRBD1 agrees at 9 bases. The CDR3 extends over 18 amino acids. The ends lost 2 bases at V and 2 bases at J; junction bases unmatched: 13. CDR1 and CDR2 (germline): SGHRS, YFSETQ. The CDR3 DNA is TGCGCCAGCAGCTTTGACTTCCGGGACAGGGAACTTAACACTGAAGCTTTCTTT. Amino acid sequence: CASSFDFRDRELNTEAFF.

This clonotype was observed a few times. This chain connects TRBV30 to TRBJ1-4, with D perhaps TRBD1 (5 bases). The CDR3 sequence is 13 residues long. V gave up 4 bases and J gave up 3 bases, with 9 bases separating them. Germline assignment: CDR1 GTSNPN and CDR2 SVGIG (reference sequence). CDR3 sequence reads: CAWKGTANEKLFF. The CDR3 nucleotides are TGTGCCTGGAAGGGGACGGCTAATGAAAAACTGTTTTTT.

This clonotype has a handful of counts. The genes are TRBV4-1 and TRBJ1-6, with a weak D call TRBD1 (5 bases). Trimming cost V 10 bases and J 2 bases, with 15 bases left between them. The CDR3 loop spans 15 amino acids. The germline gives CDR1 MGHRA, CDR2 YSYEKL. The CDR3 nucleotides are TGCGCCACGTCGCGGGGGTCGGCCTATAATTCACCCCTCCACTTT. It yields the protein CATSRGSAYNSPLHF.